These 20 T cell receptor beta chains came from one sample sequenced in a study of blood T cell repertoires in COVID-19. Sequencing was performed with immunoSEQ multiplex PCR; in TCRdb, only in-frame clones are kept and a portion is missing. The sample includes about 210,000 clones, 75% to 85% of them seen just once. Material for sequencing was peripheral blood. All receptors come from a man aged 45-65 years with active or convalescent COVID-19.

This clone turned up a few times. Other DNA sequences within the sample encode an identical CDR3. The rearrangement links TRBV27 to TRBJ1-2; a possible D gene is TRBD1 (6 bases). Germline V gene data show CDR1 as MNHEY and CDR2 as SMNVEV (reference sequence). CDR3 size: 14 residues. V lost 3 bases, J lost 4 bases, and 12 bases lay in between. CDR3 sequence reads: CASSLGGQTYGYTF. The CDR3 DNA follows: TGTGCCAGCAGTTTGGGGGGGCAGACCTATGGCTACACCTTC.

V usage is TRBV27 and J usage is TRBJ1-5; D unclear. CDR1 is MNHEY, CDR2 SMNVEV, per germline (reference sequence). V lost 2 bases and J 5 bases, leaving 19 bases between the germline ends. The CDR3 runs 17 residues. CDR3 residues: CASSLRPPATLHQPQHF. The CDR3 DNA is TGTGCCAGCAGTTTACGCCCCCCAGCGACCTTACATCAGCCCCAGCATTTT.

The rearrangement uses TRBV19 and TRBJ2-5; 11 bases line up with TRBD2. CDR1 and CDR2 from the germline V gene are LNHDA and SQIVND (reference sequence). The CDR3 has 15 amino acids. J gave up 4 bases and V 5 bases, and 6 bases lay outside the gene matches. CDR3 bases: TGTGCCAGTAGTCCTACTAGCGGGGGAGGAGAGACCCAGTACTTC. It specifies CASSPTSGGGETQYF.

CDR3 protein: CASSPRDRSMVGYTF. DNA of the CDR3: TGTGCCAGTAGTCCCCGGGACAGATCAATGGTTGGCTACACCTTC. The genes are TRBV19 and TRBJ1-2; 7 bases map to TRBD1. This CDR3 spans 15 amino acids. J lost 7 bases, V lost 5 bases, and 13 bases had no gene match. Germline loops: CDR1 LNHDA, CDR2 SQIVND (reference sequence).

The chain uses TRBV28 and TRBJ1-1, with 7 positions matching TRBD1. This CDR3 contains 13 residues. V lost 3 bases to trimming and J lost 3 bases; unmatched junction nucleotides: 1. Per the germline V gene, CDR1 is MDHEN and CDR2 is SYDVKM. CDR3 in amino acids: CASSLDRYTEAFF. DNA for the CDR3: TGTGCCAGCAGTTTGGACAGGTACACTGAAGCTTTCTTT.

Note on this clone: Distinct nucleotide sequences in the sample also encode this CDR3. The chain joins TRBV5-1 to TRBJ2-1; D unresolved. The germline V and J ends were trimmed by 0 bases and 0 bases, with 7 bases remaining between them. The CDR3 runs 15 residues. Germline V gives CDR1 SGHRS, CDR2 YFSETQ. This CDR3 reads CASSLVASSYNEQFF. CDR3 nucleotides: TGCGCCAGCAGCTTGGTGGCCAGCTCCTACAATGAGCAGTTCTTC.

V gene TRBV4-1 combines with J gene TRBJ1-2; D is undetermined. The germline V gene has CDR1 MGHRA and CDR2 YSYEKL. The CDR3 is 13 amino acids. Trimming removed 0 bases from V and 8 bases from J, with 10 bases in between. The CDR3 spells CASSQDYLGGYTF. The CDR3, as DNA: TGCGCCAGCAGCCAAGACTATCTCGGGGGCTACACCTTC.

V is TRBV5-4 and J is TRBJ2-7; D is uncertain. The CDR3 totals 14 residues. Between the trimmed V and J ends, which lost 4 bases and 2 bases, there was a span of 13 bases. Germline loops: CDR1 SGHNT, CDR2 YYREEE (reference sequence). The CDR3 here is CASSLSTPPYEQYV. In DNA form, the CDR3 reads TGTGCCAGCAGCCTCTCGACACCTCCCTACGAGCAGTACGTC.

A note on this clone: The sample has other DNA sequences that encode this CDR3 too. The chain recombines TRBV6-6 with TRBJ2-1; D gene ambiguous. The CDR3 covers 12 residues. Germline CDR1 and CDR2: MNHNY and SVGAGI (reference sequence). V lost 2 bases, J lost 5 bases, and 4 bases lay in between. The CDR3 protein is CASSYRDNEQFF. CDR3 nucleotides: TGTGCCAGCAGTTACCGAGACAATGAGCAGTTCTTC.

This clone has more than one count but fewer than ten. This chain connects TRBV29-1 to TRBJ2-1, with D possibly matching TRBD1 (6 bases). V shed 6 bases and J shed 2 bases, with 14 bases lying between them. CDR1 and CDR2 (germline): SQVTM, ANQGSEA. CDR3 length equals 14 residues. The CDR3 is CSVPRGSAYNEQFF. CDR3 coding DNA: TGCAGCGTCCCCAGGGGTTCGGCCTACAATGAGCAGTTCTTC.

The genes are TRBV5-1 and TRBJ2-7; tentatively, D is TRBD1 (6 bases). V was cut by 3 bases and J by 2 bases, with 9 bases left in between. CDR3 length equals 13 residues. Germline CDR1 and CDR2: SGHRS and YFSETQ. CDR3 sequence (DNA): TGCGCCAGCAGCTCCCGGGACACCTACGAGCAGTACGTC. It translates to CASSSRDTYEQYV.

This clone occurred a few times. This chain connects TRBV7-9 to TRBJ2-5; 7 positions match TRBD1. This CDR3 has 14 residues. V lost 5 bases and J lost 4; bases outside the gene matches: 7. Germline CDR1 reads SEHNR; CDR2 reads FQNEAQ (reference sequence). The CDR3 sequence is CASSPTGFLETQYF. The CDR3 coding sequence is TGTGCCAGCAGCCCGACAGGGTTCTTAGAGACCCAGTACTTC.

The chain recombines TRBV19 with TRBJ1-5; the D is unclear. CDR3 length: 12 amino acids. Germline CDR1 LNHDA, CDR2 SQIVND (reference sequence). With 5 bases removed from V and 6 bases from J, the gap between germline ends came to 8 bases. CDR3 sequence reads: CASSSPGQPQHF. CDR3 nucleotides: TGTGCCAGTAGTTCCCCCGGTCAGCCCCAGCATTTT.

The chain recombines TRBV4-2 with TRBJ1-1, with D uncertain. CDR3 length: 16 residues. Between the trimmed V and J ends, which lost 1 base and 5 bases, there was a span of 17 bases. Per germline, CDR1 LGHNA and CDR2 YNFKEQ. The CDR3, as DNA: TGTGCCAGCAGCCAAGTACTAGGGCCTCGGTATACTGAAGCTTTCTTT. Translating gives CASSQVLGPRYTEAFF.

The chain has TRBV19 and TRBJ1-2; perhaps TRBD1 as D (6 bases). Trimming cost V 6 bases and J 7 bases, with 15 bases left between them. CDR1 and CDR2 (germline): LNHDA, SQIVND (reference sequence). The CDR3 sequence is 13 residues long. In DNA form, the CDR3 reads TGTGCCAGTAGAGAAACAGGGTTCGGTGGCTACACCTTC. Its protein is CASRETGFGGYTF.

The rearrangement joins TRBV7-9 to TRBJ2-1; 11 bases line up with TRBD2. The ends lost 8 bases at V and 2 bases at J; junction bases unmatched: 5. The CDR3 length is 15 residues. Per the germline V gene, CDR1 is SEHNR and CDR2 is FQNEAQ (reference sequence). CDR3 protein: CASAGTSGPYNEQFF. Written as DNA, the CDR3 is TGTGCCAGCGCCGGGACTAGCGGACCCTACAATGAGCAGTTCTTC.

V usage is TRBV5-5 and J usage is TRBJ2-5; D gene ambiguous. The CDR3 loop spans 14 amino acids. CDR1 is SGHKS and CDR2 is YYEKEE in the germline V gene (reference sequence). Trimming shortened V by 1 base and J by 1 base, and 8 bases separated the two germline ends. The CDR3 bases are TGTGCCAGCAGCTTGTGGGCGCCCCAAGAGACCCAGTACTTC. It specifies CASSLWAPQETQYF.

For this clone: Compared with germline, one end of the junction differs, possibly owing to a read error. The J gene is TRBJ2-2, the V gene TRBV6-6; tentatively, D is TRBD2 (7 bases). The V gene's germline CDR1 is MNHNY and CDR2 SVGAGI (reference sequence). CDR3 length: 16 residues. CDR3 protein: CASSYPGGGNIGELFF. The CDR3 DNA reads TGTGCCAGCAGTTACCCAGGCGGGGGCAACATCGGGGAGCTGTTTTTT.

The rearrangement links TRBV6-5 to TRBJ2-3; TRBD1 matches 7 bases. This CDR3 is 14 amino acids long. V was clipped by 6 bases and J by 4 bases; unmatched bases: 7. Per the germline V gene, CDR1 is MNHEY and CDR2 is SVGAGI. This chain's CDR3 is CASRLGGRADTQYF. DNA for the CDR3: TGTGCCAGCAGACTAGGGGGCAGGGCAGATACGCAGTATTTT.

V gene TRBV28 combines with J gene TRBJ1-5, with a tentative D call TRBD1 (6 bases). The CDR3 length is 16 residues. Germline V lookup: CDR1 MDHEN, CDR2 SYDVKM. The V and J ends lost 0 bases and 6 bases respectively, with 15 bases between them. CDR3 amino acids: CASSLWGRGTIQPQHF. In nucleotides, the CDR3 is TGTGCCAGCAGTTTATGGGGCAGGGGAACGATTCAGCCCCAGCATTTT.